The entry that follows covers one T cell receptor beta chain sequence. Libraries were prepared by immunoSEQ multiplex PCR; TCRdb keeps only in-frame clonotypes and omits some of them. The sample carries tens of thousands of clones, roughly 80% recorded once. Trimming removed 2 bases from V and 3 bases from J, with 8 bases in between. The CDR3 sequence is 15 residues long. CDR1 and CDR2 (germline): SEHNR, FQNEAQ (reference sequence). This sample stems from a study of control samples from healthy donors and cancer patients. Source material: blood. The TCR comes from a man between 65 and 85 years old in good health. The chain uses TRBV7-9 and TRBJ1-6; a weak D match, TRBD1 (5 bases). The CDR3 is CASSLRDVYNSPLHF. The CDR3 DNA sequence: TGTGCCAGCAGCTTAAGGGACGTCTATAATTCACCCCTCCACTTT.